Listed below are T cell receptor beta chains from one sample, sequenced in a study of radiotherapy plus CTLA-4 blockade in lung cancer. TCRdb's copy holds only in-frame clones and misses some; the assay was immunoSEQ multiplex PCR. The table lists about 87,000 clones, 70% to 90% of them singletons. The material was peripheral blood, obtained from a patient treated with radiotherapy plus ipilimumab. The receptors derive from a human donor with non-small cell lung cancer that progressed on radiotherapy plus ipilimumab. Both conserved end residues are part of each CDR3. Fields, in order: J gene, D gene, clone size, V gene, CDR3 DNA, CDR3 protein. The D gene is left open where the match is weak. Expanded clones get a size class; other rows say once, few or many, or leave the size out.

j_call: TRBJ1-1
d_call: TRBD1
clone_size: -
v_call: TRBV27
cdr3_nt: TGTGCCAGCGGCCCTTTCGGGACAGGGGGTGTTACTGAAGCTTTCTTT
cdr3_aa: CASGPFGTGGVTEAFF

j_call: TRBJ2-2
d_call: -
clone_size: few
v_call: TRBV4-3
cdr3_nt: TGCGCCAGCAGCCAAGAGACCGGTAACACCGGGGAGCTGTTTTTT
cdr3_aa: CASSQETGNTGELFF

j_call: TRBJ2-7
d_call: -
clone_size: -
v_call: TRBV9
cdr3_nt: TGTGCCAGCAGCCCTCAGGGGAATTCCTACGAGCAGTACTTC
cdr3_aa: CASSPQGNSYEQYF

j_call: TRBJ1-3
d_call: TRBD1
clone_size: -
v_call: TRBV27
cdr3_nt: TGTGCCAGCAGTTCACAGGGGACTTACTCTGGAAACACCATATATTTT
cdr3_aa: CASSSQGTYSGNTIYF

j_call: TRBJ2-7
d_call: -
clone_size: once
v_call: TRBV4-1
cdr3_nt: TGCGCCAGCAGCCAGCAGGGCAACTCGGGGTACGAGCAGTACTTC
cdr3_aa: CASSQQGNSGYEQYF

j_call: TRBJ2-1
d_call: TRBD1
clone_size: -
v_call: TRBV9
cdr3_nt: TGTGCCAGCAGCGTAGGGCAGGGGGCCTACAATGAGCAGTTCTTC
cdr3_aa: CASSVGQGAYNEQFF

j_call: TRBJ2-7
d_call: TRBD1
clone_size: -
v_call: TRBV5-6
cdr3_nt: TGTGCCAGCAGCGGAGACAGGGGGGCTTACGAGCAGTACTTC
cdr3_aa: CASSGDRGAYEQYF

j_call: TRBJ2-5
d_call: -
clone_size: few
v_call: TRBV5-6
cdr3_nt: TGTGCCAGCAGCCCGGGACCACAAGAGACCCAGTACTTC
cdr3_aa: CASSPGPQETQYF

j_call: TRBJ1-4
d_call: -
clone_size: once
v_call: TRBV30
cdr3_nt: TGTGCCTGGTCGTCCGGATCTAATGAAAAACTGTTTTTT
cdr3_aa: CAWSSGSNEKLFF

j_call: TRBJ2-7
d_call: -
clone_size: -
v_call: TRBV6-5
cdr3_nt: TGTGCCAGCAGTTACCCGGAAGACGAGCAGTACTTC
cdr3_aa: CASSYPEDEQYF

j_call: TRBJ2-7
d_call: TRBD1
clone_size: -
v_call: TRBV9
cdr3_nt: TGTGCCAGCAGCCCCCAGGGGGCCGGGGCGTACGAGCAGTACTTC
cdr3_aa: CASSPQGAGAYEQYF

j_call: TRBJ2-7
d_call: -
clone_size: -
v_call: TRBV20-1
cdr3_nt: TGCAGTGTTCTCATAGGCTATGAGCAGTACTTC
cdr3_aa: CSVLIGYEQYF

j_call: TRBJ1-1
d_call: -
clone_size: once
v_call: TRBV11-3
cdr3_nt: TGTGCCAGCAGCTTAGATAGGAGCACTGAAGCTTTCTTT
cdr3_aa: CASSLDRSTEAFF

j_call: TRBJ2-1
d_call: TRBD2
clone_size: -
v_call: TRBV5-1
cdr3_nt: TGCGCCAGCAGCTTGGTTATTGGATCGCGGGAGTGGAGCTCCTACAATGAGCAGTTCTTC
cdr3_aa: CASSLVIGSREWSSYNEQFF

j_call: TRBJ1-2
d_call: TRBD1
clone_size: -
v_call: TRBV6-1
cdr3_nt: TGTGCCAGCAGTGAACCGGGACAGGGAAAGTATGGCTACACCTTC
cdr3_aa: CASSEPGQGKYGYTF

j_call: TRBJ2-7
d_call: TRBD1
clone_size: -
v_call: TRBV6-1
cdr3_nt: TGTGCCAGCAGTGTACCGGGACAGGGACGGGAAGAGCAGTACTTC
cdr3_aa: CASSVPGQGREEQYF

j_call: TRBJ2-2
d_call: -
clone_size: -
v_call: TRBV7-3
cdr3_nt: TGTGCCAGCAGCAGGAGTGGCACCGGGGAGCTGTTTTTT
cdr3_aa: CASSRSGTGELFF

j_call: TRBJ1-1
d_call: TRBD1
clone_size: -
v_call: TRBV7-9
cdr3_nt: TGTGCCAGCAGCTTACCGGGACAGGGGATCACTGAAGCTTTCTTT
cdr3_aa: CASSLPGQGITEAFF

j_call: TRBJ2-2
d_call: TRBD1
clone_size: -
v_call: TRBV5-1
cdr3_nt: TGCGCCAGCAGCTCAAAAACAGGGGGCGGTACCGGGGAGCTGTTTTTT
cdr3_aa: CASSSKTGGGTGELFF

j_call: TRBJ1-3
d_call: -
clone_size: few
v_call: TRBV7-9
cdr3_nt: TGTGCCAGCAGCTTAGCCTCTGGAAACACCATATATTTT
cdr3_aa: CASSLASGNTIYF

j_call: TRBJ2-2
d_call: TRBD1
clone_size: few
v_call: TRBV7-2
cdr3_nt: TGTGCCAGCAGCGCGGGACAGGTGAACACCGGGGAGCTGTTTTTT
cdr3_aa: CASSAGQVNTGELFF

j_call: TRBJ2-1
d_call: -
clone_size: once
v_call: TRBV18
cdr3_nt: TGTGCCAGCTCCGTAGGGAGGGGGGACTACAATGAGCAGTTCTTC
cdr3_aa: CASSVGRGDYNEQFF

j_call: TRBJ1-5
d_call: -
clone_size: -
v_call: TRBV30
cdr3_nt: TGTGCCTGGAGTAAGGGAGTCTCCCCTGGGCAGCCCCAGCATTTT
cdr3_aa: CAWSKGVSPGQPQHF

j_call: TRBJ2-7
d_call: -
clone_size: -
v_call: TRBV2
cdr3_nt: TGTGCCAGCAGTGAATGGGACGAGCAGTACTTC
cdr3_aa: CASSEWDEQYF

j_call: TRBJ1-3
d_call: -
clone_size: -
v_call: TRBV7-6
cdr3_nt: TGTGCCAGCAGCCTGAGACCTCTTTACGGAAACACCATATATTTT
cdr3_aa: CASSLRPLYGNTIYF

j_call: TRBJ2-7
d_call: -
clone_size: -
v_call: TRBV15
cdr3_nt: TGTGCCACCAGCAGCGCAGGGGGGGCTCCTTACGAGCAGTACTTC
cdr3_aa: CATSSAGGAPYEQYF

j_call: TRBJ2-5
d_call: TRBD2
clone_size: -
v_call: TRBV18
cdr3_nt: TGTGCCAGCTCACCTCTAGCGGGAGTTGGGCAAGAGACCCAGTACTTC
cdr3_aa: CASSPLAGVGQETQYF

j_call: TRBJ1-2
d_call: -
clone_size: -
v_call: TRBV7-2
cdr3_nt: TGTGCCAGCAGCTTAGCGTCCACAGGAGGAGGCTACACCTTC
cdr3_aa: CASSLASTGGGYTF

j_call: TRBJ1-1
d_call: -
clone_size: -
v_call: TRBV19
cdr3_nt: TGTGCCAGTAGTGGACAGTGGAACACTGAAGCTTTCTTT
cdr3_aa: CASSGQWNTEAFF

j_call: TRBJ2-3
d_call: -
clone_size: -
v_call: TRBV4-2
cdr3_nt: TGTGCCAGCAGCCAAGGAAGTCCCCCCACAGATACGCAGTATTTT
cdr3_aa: CASSQGSPPTDTQYF

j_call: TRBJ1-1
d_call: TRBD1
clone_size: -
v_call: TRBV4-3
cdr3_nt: TGCGCCAGCAGCCACCCCGGGACAGCAACTGAAGCTTTCTTT
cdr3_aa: CASSHPGTATEAFF

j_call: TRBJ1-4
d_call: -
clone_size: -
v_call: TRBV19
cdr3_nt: TGTGCCAGTAAATTTCCCCGGGGGGCTAGAGATGAAAAACTGTTTTTT
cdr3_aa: CASKFPRGARDEKLFF

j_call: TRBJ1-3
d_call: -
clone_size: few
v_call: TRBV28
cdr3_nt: TGTGCCACCGGAGTGGGGGGAAACACCATATATTTT
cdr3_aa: CATGVGGNTIYF

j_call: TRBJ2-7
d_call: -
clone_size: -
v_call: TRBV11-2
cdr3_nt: TGTGCCAGCAGCTTAGGAAGGGGGATAGACCACGAGCAGTACTTC
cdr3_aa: CASSLGRGIDHEQYF

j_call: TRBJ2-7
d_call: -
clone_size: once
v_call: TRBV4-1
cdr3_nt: TGCGCCAGCAGCCAAGGAAACAGCGGACCTACCTACGAGCAGTACTTC
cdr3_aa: CASSQGNSGPTYEQYF